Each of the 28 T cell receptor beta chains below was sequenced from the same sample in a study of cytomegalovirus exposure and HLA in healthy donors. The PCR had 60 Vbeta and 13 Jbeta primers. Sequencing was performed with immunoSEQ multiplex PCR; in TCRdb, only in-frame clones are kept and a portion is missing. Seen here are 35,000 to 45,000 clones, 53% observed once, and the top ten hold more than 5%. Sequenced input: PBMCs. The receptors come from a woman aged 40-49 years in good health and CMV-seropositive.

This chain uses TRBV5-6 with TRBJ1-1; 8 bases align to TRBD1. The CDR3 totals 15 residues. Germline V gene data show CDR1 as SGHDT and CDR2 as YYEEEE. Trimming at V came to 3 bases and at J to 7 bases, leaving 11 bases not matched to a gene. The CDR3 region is CASSYGGRGRVEAFF. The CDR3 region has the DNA TGTGCCAGCAGCTATGGGGGCAGGGGGCGGGTTGAAGCTTTCTTT.

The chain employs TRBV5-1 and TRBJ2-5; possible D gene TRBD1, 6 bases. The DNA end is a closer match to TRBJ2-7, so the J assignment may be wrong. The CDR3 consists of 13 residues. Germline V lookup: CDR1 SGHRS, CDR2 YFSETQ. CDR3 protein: CASSQGPSYEQYF. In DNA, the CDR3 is TGCGCCAGCAGTCAGGGGCCTTCCTACGAGCAGTACTTC.

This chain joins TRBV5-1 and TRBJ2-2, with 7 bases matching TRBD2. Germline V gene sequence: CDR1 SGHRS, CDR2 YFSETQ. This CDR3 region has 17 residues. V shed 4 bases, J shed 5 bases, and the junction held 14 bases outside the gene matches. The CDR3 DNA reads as TGCGCCAGCAGCCCAACACCGGGGGGAGGAGGTACCGGGGAGCTGTTTTTT. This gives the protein CASSPTPGGGGTGELFF.

CDR3 coding DNA: TGTGCCAGCAGCCGAGGAAGCAACGATGAGCAGTTCTTC. Amino acids: CASSRGSNDEQFF. The rearrangement uses TRBV4-2 and TRBJ2-1, with D unresolved. The germline V gene has CDR1 LGHNA and CDR2 YNFKEQ. The CDR3 is 13 residues long. Trimming removed 4 bases at V and 8 bases at J, with 12 bases between.

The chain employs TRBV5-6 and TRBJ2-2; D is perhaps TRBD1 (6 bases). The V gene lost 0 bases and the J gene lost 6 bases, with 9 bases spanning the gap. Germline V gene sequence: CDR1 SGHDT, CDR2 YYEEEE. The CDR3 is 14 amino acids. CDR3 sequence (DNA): TGTGCCAGCAGCTTGGCCAGGGGCCCCGGGGAGCTGTTTTTT. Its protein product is CASSLARGPGELFF.

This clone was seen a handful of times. This CDR3 is CASSVGGAINEQFF. DNA for the CDR3: TGTGCCAGCAGTGTCGGGGGGGCTATCAATGAGCAGTTCTTC. The genes are TRBV6-1 and TRBJ2-1; 8 nucleotides line up with TRBD2. Trimming removed 4 bases from V and 6 bases from J; junction bases left unmatched: 5. This CDR3 contains 14 residues. CDR1 is MNHNS and CDR2 is SASEGT in the germline V gene.

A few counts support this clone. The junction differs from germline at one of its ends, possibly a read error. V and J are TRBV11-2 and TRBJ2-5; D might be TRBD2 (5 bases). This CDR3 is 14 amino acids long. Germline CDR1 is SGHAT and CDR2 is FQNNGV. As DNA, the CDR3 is TGTGCCAGCAGCCTAGACGGGGTCGAAGAGACCCAGTACTTC. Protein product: CASSLDGVEETQYF.

CDR3 in DNA: TGTGCCAGCAGCGTAGGGGTTGGACAGAGTGAAGCTTTCTTT. It translates to CASSVGVGQSEAFF. The chain recombines TRBV9 with TRBJ1-1, with a weak D call TRBD1 (6 bases). V was clipped by 0 bases and J by 7 bases, with 13 bases between them. The CDR3 loop spans 14 amino acids. The germline CDR1 and CDR2 sequences are SGDLS and YYNGEE. The full variable domain, in which reference TRBV9 and TRBJ1-1 provide the parts outside the CDR3, is DSGVTQTPKHLITATGQRVTLRCSPRSGDLSVYWYQQSLDQGLQFLIQYYNGEERAKGNILERFSAQQFPDLHSELNLSSLELGDSALYFCASSVGVGQSEAFFGQGTRLTVV.

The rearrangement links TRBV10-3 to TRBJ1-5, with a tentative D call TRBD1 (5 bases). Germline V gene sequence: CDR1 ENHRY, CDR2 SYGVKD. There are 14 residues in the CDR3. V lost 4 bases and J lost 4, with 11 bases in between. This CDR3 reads CAISGQGKNQPQHF. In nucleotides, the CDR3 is TGTGCCATCAGTGGCCAGGGAAAAAATCAGCCCCAGCATTTT.

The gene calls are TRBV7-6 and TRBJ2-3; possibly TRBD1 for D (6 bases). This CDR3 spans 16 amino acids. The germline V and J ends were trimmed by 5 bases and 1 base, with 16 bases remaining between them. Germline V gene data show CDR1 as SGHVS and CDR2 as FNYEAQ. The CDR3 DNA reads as TGTGCCAGCAGCCTTTGGGGGCGGGTAGGCACAGATACGCAGTATTTT. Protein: CASSLWGRVGTDTQYF.

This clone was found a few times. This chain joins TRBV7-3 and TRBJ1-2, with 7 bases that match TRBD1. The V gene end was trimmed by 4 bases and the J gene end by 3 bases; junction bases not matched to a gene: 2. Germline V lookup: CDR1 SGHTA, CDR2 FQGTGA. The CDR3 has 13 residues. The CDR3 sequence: CASSSTGDYGYTF. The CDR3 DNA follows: TGTGCCAGCAGCTCAACAGGGGACTATGGCTACACCTTC.

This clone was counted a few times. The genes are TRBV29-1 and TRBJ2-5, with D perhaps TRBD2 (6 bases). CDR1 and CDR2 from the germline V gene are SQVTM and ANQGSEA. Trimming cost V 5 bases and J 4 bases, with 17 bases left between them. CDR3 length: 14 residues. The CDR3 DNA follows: TGCAGCGTTAGACCGCCGGGGGTCAGAGAGACCCAGTACTTC. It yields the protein CSVRPPGVRETQYF.

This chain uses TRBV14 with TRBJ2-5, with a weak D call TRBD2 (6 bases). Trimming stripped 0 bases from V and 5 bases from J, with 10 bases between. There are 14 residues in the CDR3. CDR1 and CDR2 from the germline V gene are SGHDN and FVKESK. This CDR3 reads CASSQDSGRETQYF. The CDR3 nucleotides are TGTGCCAGCAGCCAAGATTCGGGGAGGGAGACCCAGTACTTC. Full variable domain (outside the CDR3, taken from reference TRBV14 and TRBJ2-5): EAGVTQFPSHSVIEKGQTVTLRCDPISGHDNLYWYRRVMGKEIKFLLHFVKESKQDESGMPNNRFLAERTGGTYSTLKVQPAELEDSGVYFCASSQDSGRETQYFGPGTRLLVL.

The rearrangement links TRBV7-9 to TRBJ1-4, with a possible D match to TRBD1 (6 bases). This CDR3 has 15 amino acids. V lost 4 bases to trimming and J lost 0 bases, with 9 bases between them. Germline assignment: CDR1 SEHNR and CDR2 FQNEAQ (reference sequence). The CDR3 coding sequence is TGTGCCAGCAGCTACCAGGGGACAACTAATGAAAAACTGTTTTTT. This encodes CASSYQGTTNEKLFF.

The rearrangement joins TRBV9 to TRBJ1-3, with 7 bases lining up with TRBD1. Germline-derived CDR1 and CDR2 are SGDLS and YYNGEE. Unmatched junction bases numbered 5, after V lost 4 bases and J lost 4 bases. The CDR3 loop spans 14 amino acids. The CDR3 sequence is CASSNRDRGNTIYF. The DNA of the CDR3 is TGTGCCAGCAGCAACCGGGACAGAGGAAACACCATATATTTT.

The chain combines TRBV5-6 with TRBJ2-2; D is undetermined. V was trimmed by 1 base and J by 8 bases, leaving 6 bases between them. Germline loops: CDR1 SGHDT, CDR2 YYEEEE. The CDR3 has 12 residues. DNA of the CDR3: TGTGCCAGCAGCTTGTCCTTTGGGGAGCTGTTTTTT. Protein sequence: CASSLSFGELFF.

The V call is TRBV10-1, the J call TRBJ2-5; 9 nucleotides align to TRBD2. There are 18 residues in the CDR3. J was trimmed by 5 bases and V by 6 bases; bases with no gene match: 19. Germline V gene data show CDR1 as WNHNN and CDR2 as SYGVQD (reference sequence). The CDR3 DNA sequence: TGCGCCAGCAGCCCCCCCTGGTCGCGCGGGGGGGCCTGGGAGACCCAGTACTTC. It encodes CASSPPWSRGGAWETQYF.

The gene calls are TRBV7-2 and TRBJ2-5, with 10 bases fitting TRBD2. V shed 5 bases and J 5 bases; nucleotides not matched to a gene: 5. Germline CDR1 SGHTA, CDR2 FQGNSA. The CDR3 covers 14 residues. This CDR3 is CASSPQLAGETQYF. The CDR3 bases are TGTGCCAGCAGCCCTCAACTAGCGGGGGAGACCCAGTACTTC. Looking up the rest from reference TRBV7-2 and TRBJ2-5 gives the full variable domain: GAGVSQSPSNKVTEKGKDVELRCDPISGHTALYWYRQSLGQGLEFLIYFQGNSAPDKSGLPSDRFSAERTGGSVSTLTIQRTQQEDSAVYLCASSPQLAGETQYFGPGTRLLVL.

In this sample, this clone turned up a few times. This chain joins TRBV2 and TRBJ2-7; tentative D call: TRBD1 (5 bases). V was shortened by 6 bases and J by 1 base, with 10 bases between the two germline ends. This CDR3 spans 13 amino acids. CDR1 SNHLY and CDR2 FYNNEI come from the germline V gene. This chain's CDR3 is CASRQGVSYEQYF. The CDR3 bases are TGTGCCAGCAGGCAGGGTGTATCCTACGAGCAGTACTTC.

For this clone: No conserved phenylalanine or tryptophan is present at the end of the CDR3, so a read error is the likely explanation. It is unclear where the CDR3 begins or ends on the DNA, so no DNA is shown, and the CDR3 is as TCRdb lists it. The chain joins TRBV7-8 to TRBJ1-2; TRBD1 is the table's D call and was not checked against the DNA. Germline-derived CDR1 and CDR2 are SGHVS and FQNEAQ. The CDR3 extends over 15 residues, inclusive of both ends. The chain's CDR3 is CASSPGRDRPILREL.

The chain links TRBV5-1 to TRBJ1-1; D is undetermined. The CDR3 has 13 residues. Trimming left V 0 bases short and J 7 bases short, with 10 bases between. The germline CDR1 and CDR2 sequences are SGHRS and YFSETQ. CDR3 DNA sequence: TGCGCCAGCAGCTTGGGCATTATTAGTGAAGCTTTCTTT. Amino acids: CASSLGIISEAFF.

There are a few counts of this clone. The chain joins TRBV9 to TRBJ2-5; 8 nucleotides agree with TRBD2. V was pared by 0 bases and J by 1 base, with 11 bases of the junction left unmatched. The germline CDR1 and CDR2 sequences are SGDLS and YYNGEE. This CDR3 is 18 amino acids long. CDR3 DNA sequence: TGTGCCAGCAGCGTAGGGTCCGGCGCGGGGGGCGTCCAAGAGACCCAGTACTTC. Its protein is CASSVGSGAGGVQETQYF.

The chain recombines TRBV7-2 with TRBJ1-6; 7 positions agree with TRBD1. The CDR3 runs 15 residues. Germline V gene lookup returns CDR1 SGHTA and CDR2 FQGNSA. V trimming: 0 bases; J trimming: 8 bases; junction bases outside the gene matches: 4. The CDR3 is CASSLAYRGDSPLHF. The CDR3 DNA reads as TGTGCCAGCAGCTTAGCATACAGGGGAGATTCACCCCTCCACTTT.

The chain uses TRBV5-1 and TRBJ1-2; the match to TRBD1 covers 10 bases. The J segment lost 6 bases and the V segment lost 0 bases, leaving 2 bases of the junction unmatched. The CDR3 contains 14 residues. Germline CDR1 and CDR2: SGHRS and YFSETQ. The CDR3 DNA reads TGCGCCAGCAGCTTGGCCGGGACAGGGGATGGCTACACCTTC. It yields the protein CASSLAGTGDGYTF.

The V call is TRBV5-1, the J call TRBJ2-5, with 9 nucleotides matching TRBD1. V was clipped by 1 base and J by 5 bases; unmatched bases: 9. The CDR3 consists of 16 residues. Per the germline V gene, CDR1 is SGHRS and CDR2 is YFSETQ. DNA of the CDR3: TGCGCCAGCAGCTTGACCTCCGGGACAGGGCCGGAGACCCAGTACTTC. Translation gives CASSLTSGTGPETQYF.

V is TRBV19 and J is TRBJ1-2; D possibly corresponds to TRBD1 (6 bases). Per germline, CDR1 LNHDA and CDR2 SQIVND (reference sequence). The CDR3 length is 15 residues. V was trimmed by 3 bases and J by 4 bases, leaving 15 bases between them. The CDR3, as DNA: TGTGCCAGTAGTATCTCCCAGGGGAGCCTCTATGGCTACACCTTC. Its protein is CASSISQGSLYGYTF.

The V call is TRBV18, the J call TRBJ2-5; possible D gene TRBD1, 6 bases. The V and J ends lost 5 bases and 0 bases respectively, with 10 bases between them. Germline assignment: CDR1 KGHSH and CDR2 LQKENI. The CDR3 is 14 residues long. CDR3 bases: TGTGCCAGCTCAGGACAGAGGTACCAAGAGACCCAGTACTTC. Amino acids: CASSGQRYQETQYF. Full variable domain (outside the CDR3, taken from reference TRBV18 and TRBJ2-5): NAGVMQNPRHLVRRRGQEARLRCSPMKGHSHVYWYRQLPEEGLKFMVYLQKENIIDESGMPKERFSAEFPKEGPSILRIQQVVRGDSAAYFCASSGQRYQETQYFGPGTRLLVL.

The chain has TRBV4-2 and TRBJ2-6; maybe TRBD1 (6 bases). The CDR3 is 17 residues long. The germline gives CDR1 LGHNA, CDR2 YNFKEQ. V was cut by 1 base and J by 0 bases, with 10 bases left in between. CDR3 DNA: TGTGCCAGCAGCCAAGGGACAGAAAACTCTGGGGCCAACGTCCTGACTTTC. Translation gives CASSQGTENSGANVLTF.